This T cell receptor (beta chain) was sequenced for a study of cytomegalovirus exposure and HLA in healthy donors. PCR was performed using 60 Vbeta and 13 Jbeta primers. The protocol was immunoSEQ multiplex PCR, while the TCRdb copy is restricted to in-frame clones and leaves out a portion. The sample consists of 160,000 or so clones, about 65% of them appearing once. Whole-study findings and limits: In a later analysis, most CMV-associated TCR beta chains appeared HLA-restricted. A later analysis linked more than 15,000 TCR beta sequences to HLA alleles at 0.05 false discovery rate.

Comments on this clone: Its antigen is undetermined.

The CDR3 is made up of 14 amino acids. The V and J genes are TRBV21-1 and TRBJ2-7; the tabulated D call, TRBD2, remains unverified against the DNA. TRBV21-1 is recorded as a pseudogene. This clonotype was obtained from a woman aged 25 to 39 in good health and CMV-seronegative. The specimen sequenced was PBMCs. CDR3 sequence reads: CASSSGRIYYEQYF. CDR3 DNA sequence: TGTGCCAGCTCTAGCGGGAGGATATACTACGAGCAGTACTTC.